The subject of this entry is one T cell receptor beta chain. Its antigen is as yet unknown. Assay used: immunoSEQ multiplex PCR; TCRdb lists only in-frame clones, some missing. Altogether approximately 10,000 clones are present, 89% being singletons, with the ten largest covering less than 5%. The data are from a study of T cells after posttransplantation cyclophosphamide. This CDR3 is built from 16 residues. Germline CDR1 reads MDHEN; CDR2 reads SYDVKM. Losses at the gene ends were 7 bases for V and 0 bases for J; bases not matched to a gene: 9. Control samples came 1 year after myeloablative marrow transplants with methotrexate plus calcineurin inhibitor. Study results and limitations: After PTCy, TRB diversity resembled that of CNI/methotrexate controls. Later blood repertoires were often dominated by clones from the donor CD8+ memory compartment.

The source was PBMCs, collected 430 to 450 days after allogeneic stem cell transplant with calcineurin inhibitor and methotrexate. The rearrangement uses TRBV28 and TRBJ2-4; TRBD2 matches at 7 bases. The TCR originated in a male patient in his fifties who received an allogeneic stem cell transplant from an unrelated donor, was CMV-positive, and had chronic GVHD only. Part of the T cells may come from the graft donor. The CDR3 sequence: CASTVSGSSAKNIQYF. CDR3 bases: TGTGCCAGCACTGTTAGCGGGTCCTCAGCCAAAAACATTCAGTACTTC.